This passage covers 15 T cell receptor beta chains from one sample sequenced in a study of blood T cell repertoires in COVID-19 (dated by TCRdb to 2018 to 2020). Libraries were made using the immunoSEQ multiplex PCR assay. TCRdb retrieved this table from immuneACCESS and kept in-frame rearrangements only. Not all clones are present; in checked studies, unresolved V genes account for under half, and no reason is known for the remainder. The sample contains 250,000 to 300,000 clones, around 84% of them found a single time. In total, the top ten clones hold less than 5.5% of the sample. What was sequenced was PBMCs or T cells enriched from blood (not recorded which). The receptor source for this set is a man aged 40-55 years who had been exposed to COVID-19.

The V call is TRBV18, the J call TRBJ2-1; 10 bases agree with TRBD2. The junction had 10 bases not matched to a gene; V was cut back by 4 bases and J by 10 bases. Germline-derived CDR1 and CDR2 are KGHSH and LQKENI. The CDR3 extends over 15 amino acids. The CDR3: CASSREGLAVPEQFF. CDR3 DNA: TGTGCCAGCTCACGAGAAGGACTAGCGGTCCCAGAGCAGTTCTTC.

This chain joins TRBV29-1 and TRBJ2-1, with TRBD2 identical over 15 bases. After removal of 8 bases from V and 9 bases from J, the junction contained 20 bases not matched to a gene. Germline loops: CDR1 SQVTM, CDR2 ANQGSEA. The CDR3 runs 18 residues. Written as DNA, the CDR3 is TGCAGCCACATTCGACCGGGACTAGCGGGAGGAGCGGGCGGTGAGCAGTTCTTC. Its translation is CSHIRPGLAGGAGGEQFF.

This chain links TRBV28 with TRBJ1-3; no definite D call. Germline values: CDR1 MDHEN, CDR2 SYDVKM. This CDR3 has 13 residues. The CDR3 loop reads CGSLESSGNTIYF. The CDR3, as DNA: TGTGGGAGCCTAGAGAGCTCTGGAAACACCATATATTTT.

This clone was seen more than once but under ten times. The rearrangement uses TRBV6-1 and TRBJ2-5; maybe TRBD2 (5 bases). The CDR3 loop spans 14 amino acids. The germline V gene encodes CDR1 MNHNS and CDR2 SASEGT. Trimming took 3 bases from V and 6 from J, leaving 14 bases between them. DNA of the CDR3: TGTGCCAGCAGTGAGAGCGGCGGGCGGAAGACCCAGTACTTC. Protein: CASSESGGRKTQYF.

J is TRBJ1-2 and V is TRBV25-1; no definite D call. The germline V and J ends were trimmed by 4 bases and 7 bases, with 13 bases remaining between them. CDR3 length equals 13 residues. Looked up from germline, CDR1 is MGHDK and CDR2 is SYGVNS. The CDR3 bases are TGTGCCAGCAGTGGGCCTGGTCCAGGTGGCTACACCTTC. It yields the protein CASSGPGPGGYTF.

V gene TRBV30 combines with J gene TRBJ2-1; a possible D gene is TRBD1 (6 bases). The CDR3 has 15 residues. The ends were cut back, 0 bases at V and 0 bases at J, with 9 bases in the middle. CDR1 and CDR2 (germline): GTSNPN, SVGIG (reference sequence). CDR3 residues: CAWSVGTSSYNEQFF. Written as DNA, the CDR3 is TGTGCCTGGAGTGTCGGGACAAGCTCCTACAATGAGCAGTTCTTC. The complete variable domain, with remaining parts taken from reference TRBV30 and TRBJ2-1, reads SQTIHQWPATLVQPVGSPLSLECTVEGTSNPNLYWYRQAAGRGLQLLFYSVGIGQISSEVPQNLSASRPQDRQFILSSKKLLLSDSGFYLCAWSVGTSSYNEQFFGPGTRLTVL.

The chain employs TRBV11-3 and TRBJ2-7; perhaps TRBD2 as D (5 bases). Germline V gene data show CDR1 as SGHNT and CDR2 as YENEEA. This CDR3 has 16 amino acids. The V end was cut by 0 bases, the J end by 5 bases, with 17 bases between. For the CDR3, the DNA is TGTGCCAGCAGCTTAGATCCTAGCCCCCTTTTTGACGAGCAGTACTTC. Its protein is CASSLDPSPLFDEQYF.

This clone was recorded a few times. One junction end disagrees with the germline gene, perhaps due to a read error. The chain has TRBV4-2 and TRBJ2-7, with 7 bases matching TRBD2. This CDR3 region has 12 residues. Germline V gene data show CDR1 as LGHNA and CDR2 as YNFKEQ. The CDR3 region has the DNA TGTGCCAGCAGCCGGCCGAGCGGGAAACCCCACTTC. Its protein is CASSRPSGKPHF.

The genes are TRBV18 and TRBJ2-7; D might be TRBD2 (8 bases). The V gene lost 6 bases and the J gene lost 5 bases, with 17 bases spanning the gap. The CDR3 loop spans 14 amino acids. Germline V gives CDR1 KGHSH, CDR2 LQKENI. Here the CDR3 DNA reads TGTGCCAGCTCCCAACAGGGGCGGGGGGACGAGCAGTACTTC. This gives the protein CASSQQGRGDEQYF.

The V gene is TRBV7-2, the J gene TRBJ1-1, with D hard to call. Germline V lookup: CDR1 SGHTA, CDR2 FQGNSA. The CDR3 length is 13 residues. Trimming took 1 base from V and 2 from J, leaving 5 bases between them. The CDR3 loop reads CASSLVTNTEAFF. The CDR3 DNA sequence: TGTGCCAGCAGCTTAGTGACTAACACTGAAGCTTTCTTT.

This clone appeared many times. V is TRBV7-9 and J is TRBJ1-2; D is possibly TRBD1 (6 bases). V lost 5 bases and J 5 bases, leaving 12 bases between the germline ends. Looked up from germline, CDR1 is SEHNR and CDR2 is FQNEAQ (reference sequence). The CDR3 covers 13 residues. The CDR3 loop is CASSPWTDYGYTF. The CDR3 DNA is TGTGCCAGCAGCCCCTGGACAGATTATGGCTACACCTTC.

The table lists this clone with a few counts. V is TRBV18 and J is TRBJ1-5; 10 nucleotides align to TRBD1. Germline lookup yields CDR1 KGHSH and CDR2 LQKENI. There are 17 residues in the CDR3. The junction had 10 bases not matched to a gene; V was cut back by 4 bases and J by 4 bases. The DNA of the CDR3 is TGTGCCAGCTCACAGATCTCTCCGGGACAGGGGAATCAGCCCCAGCATTTT. Translating it yields CASSQISPGQGNQPQHF.

This chain uses TRBV24-1 with TRBJ1-5; unclear D gene. Germline CDR1 reads KGHDR; CDR2 reads SFDVKD. Deletions cut 5 bases from V and 5 bases from J, with 9 bases between. The CDR3 runs to 13 residues. The DNA for the CDR3 is TGTGCCACCAGTGGAGAATTAGATCAGCCCCAGCATTTT. Protein sequence: CATSGELDQPQHF.

V is TRBV6-5 and J is TRBJ1-1; D uncertain. V was clipped by 0 bases and J by 1 base, with 9 bases between them. Germline CDR1 and CDR2: MNHEY and SVGAGI. The CDR3 has 15 amino acids. As DNA, the CDR3 is TGTGCCAGCAGTTACTCGGGCTCAGGGAACACTGAAGCTTTCTTT. Protein sequence: CASSYSGSGNTEAFF.

The chain uses TRBV27 and TRBJ2-1, with 7 positions matching TRBD1. Per germline, CDR1 MNHEY and CDR2 SMNVEV (reference sequence). J was trimmed by 9 bases and V by 10 bases; bases with no gene match: 6. The CDR3 covers 11 residues. The CDR3 reads CATSTGFEQFF. CDR3 nucleotide sequence: TGTGCCACCTCGACAGGGTTTGAGCAGTTCTTC.